This is a list of T cell receptor beta chains from one sample in a study of blood T cell repertoires in COVID-19. TCRdb's table, derived via immunoSEQ multiplex PCR, lists solely in-frame clones and lacks some. The table lists about 140,000 clones, about 91% of them singletons. Input material: peripheral blood. The source is a human donor in a cohort sampled during active COVID-19. CDR3s include the opening cysteine and the closing phenylalanine or tryptophan. D genes are given only for firm matches. Where a row states a size, it is once, few, many or the class of an expanded clone; other rows omit it.

abundance | j_gene | d_gene | v_gene | CDR3aa | CDR3nt
- | TRBJ2-3 | TRBD2 | TRBV7-6 | CASSSGLAGTDTQYF | TGTGCCAGCAGCTCGGGACTAGCAGGCACAGATACGCAGTATTTT
- | TRBJ1-2 | TRBD1 | TRBV6-6 | CASSTGQGSYGYTF | TGTGCCAGCAGCACGGGACAGGGGAGCTATGGCTACACCTTC
- | TRBJ2-1 | TRBD2 | TRBV7-2 | CASSLVGGGGYNEQFF | TGTGCCAGCAGCTTAGTAGGCGGGGGGGGCTACAATGAGCAGTTCTTC
- | TRBJ2-7 | TRBD1 | TRBV5-4 | CASSVPGQSYEQYF | TGTGCCAGCAGCGTACCGGGACAGTCCTACGAGCAGTACTTC
- | TRBJ1-3 | - | TRBV5-1 | CASSGGEVGNTIYF | TGCGCCAGCAGCGGAGGGGAGGTTGGAAACACCATATATTTT
- | TRBJ1-1 | - | TRBV5-1 | CASAGAGDLLDTEAFF | TGCGCCAGCGCGGGGGCAGGGGACCTATTAGACACTGAAGCTTTCTTT
- | TRBJ1-6 | - | TRBV16 | CASSQRHYNSPLHF | TGTGCCAGCAGCCAGCGACATTATAATTCACCCCTCCACTTT
- | TRBJ1-2 | TRBD1 | TRBV7-2 | CASSPQPGTGLVF | TGTGCCAGCAGCCCCCAACCGGGGACAGGGTTGGTCTTC
- | TRBJ2-5 | TRBD2 | TRBV7-7 | CASSLANSGGPNLQETQYF | TGTGCTAGCAGCTTGGCCAACAGCGGGGGGCCCAATCTCCAAGAGACCCAGTACTTC
- | TRBJ2-7 | - | TRBV6-2/TRBV6-3 | CASSYSELREQYF | TGTGCCAGCAGTTACTCGGAGTTGCGGGAGCAGTACTTC
- | TRBJ2-7 | - | TRBV10-3 | CAISGAQGGHEQYF | TGTGCCATCAGTGGGGCCCAGGGGGGCCACGAGCAGTACTTC
once | TRBJ2-7 | - | TRBV12-3/TRBV12-4 | CASSYTGNYEQYF | TGTGCCAGCAGTTATACAGGCAACTACGAGCAGTACTTC
- | TRBJ2-2 | TRBD1 | TRBV6-5 | CASRNRGWTGELFF | TGTGCCAGCAGGAACAGGGGTTGGACCGGGGAGCTGTTTTTT
- | TRBJ1-2 | - | TRBV3-1/TRBV3-2 | CASSQGGKAGGYTF | TGTGCCAGCAGCCAAGGAGGGAAAGCAGGCGGCTACACCTTC
- | TRBJ2-4 | TRBD2 | TRBV3-1/TRBV3-2 | CASSTLAGENIQYF | TGTGCCAGCAGCACCCTAGCGGGGGAAAACATTCAGTACTTC
few | TRBJ1-6 | - | TRBV5-4 | CASSPLQGRGDPLHF | TGTGCCAGCAGCCCCCTACAGGGCCGTGGGGATCCCCTCCACTTT
- | TRBJ1-5 | - | TRBV3-1/TRBV3-2 | CASSQAVNQPQHF | TGTGCCAGCAGCCAAGCGGTCAATCAGCCCCAGCATTTT
few | TRBJ1-6 | - | TRBV6-5 | CASSYETGLGSPLHF | TGTGCCAGCAGTTACGAAACAGGGTTGGGTTCACCCCTCCACTTT
few | TRBJ1-5 | - | TRBV7-3 | CASSYPRGTGQPQHF | TGTGCCAGCAGCTACCCCCGGGGGACGGGACAGCCCCAGCATTTT
- | TRBJ1-2 | - | TRBV7-3 | CASSLTGQHGYTF | TGTGCCAGCAGCTTAACAGGACAGCATGGCTACACCTTC
- | TRBJ1-5 | - | TRBV6-6 | CASSYSNGVDQPQHF | TGTGCCAGCAGTTACTCGAACGGGGTCGATCAGCCCCAGCATTTT
- | TRBJ2-7 | TRBD1 | TRBV5-1 | CASSLATGGYYEQYF | TGCGCCAGCAGCTTGGCGACAGGGGGATACTACGAGCAGTACTTC
once | TRBJ2-3 | TRBD1 | TRBV18 | CASSPRQGLSTDTQYF | TGTGCCAGCTCACCACGACAGGGCCTTAGCACAGATACGCAGTATTTT
- | TRBJ2-3 | - | TRBV29-1 | CSVDGGLSTDTQYF | TGCAGCGTTGACGGCGGGCTGAGCACAGATACGCAGTATTTT
- | TRBJ2-3 | - | TRBV6-2/TRBV6-3 | CASSYLPSVPDTLRADTQYF | TGTGCCAGCAGTTACCTACCTAGCGTCCCGGACACCTTAAGGGCAGATACGCAGTATTTT
- | TRBJ2-1 | TRBD2 | TRBV6-5 | CASSQPGLADNGGIF | TGTGCCAGCAGTCAACCGGGACTAGCGGACAATGGGGGAATCTTC
- | TRBJ2-7 | - | TRBV4-1 | CASRPTGSTYEQYF | TGCGCCAGCAGACCAACGGGATCCACCTACGAGCAGTACTTC
- | TRBJ2-3 | TRBD2 | TRBV5-4 | CASSLGGDTQYF | TGTGCCAGCAGCCTGGGAGGGGATACGCAGTATTTT
- | TRBJ2-3 | - | TRBV7-2 | CASSFDRFTDTQYF | TGTGCCAGCAGCTTCGACAGGTTCACAGATACGCAGTATTTT
- | TRBJ2-1 | - | TRBV4-2 | CASSQDLSAINNEQFF | TGTGCCAGCAGCCAAGATCTTAGCGCGATTAACAATGAGCAGTTCTTC
once | TRBJ2-3 | TRBD1 | TRBV27 | CASSPGQGKDTQYF | TGTGCCAGCAGCCCGGGACAGGGAAAAGATACGCAGTATTTT
- | TRBJ2-5 | - | TRBV21-1 | CASSKTGDETQYF | TGTGCCAGCAGCAAAACAGGAGACGAGACCCAGTACTTC
- | TRBJ2-3 | TRBD1 | TRBV7-9 | CASSLISGQGADTQYF | TGTGCCAGCAGCTTAATCTCCGGACAGGGAGCAGATACGCAGTATTTT
- | TRBJ2-3 | - | TRBV12-5 | CASGQRGSDTQYF | TGTGCTAGTGGCCAGAGAGGGTCAGATACGCAGTATTTT
- | TRBJ1-1 | TRBD1 | TRBV5-1 | CASSLAGQGRSRAFF | TGCGCCAGCAGCTTGGCAGGACAGGGGCGTTCGAGAGCTTTCTTT
- | TRBJ2-6 | - | TRBV30 | CAWRDSGANVLTF | TGTGCCTGGCGGGACTCTGGGGCCAACGTCCTGACTTTC
- | TRBJ2-1 | - | TRBV7-6 | CASSLAGEGEQFF | TGTGCCAGCAGCTTAGCAGGGGAAGGTGAGCAGTTCTTC